This is a list of T cell receptor beta chains from one sample in a study of cytotoxic CD8 clonotypes in ibrutinib-treated CLL. Produced via immunoSEQ multiplex PCR; TCRdb's table is partial and in-frame only. Of approximately 280,000 clones detected, around 76% appear once; the ten largest clones hold roughly 5.7%. The sequences come from PBMCs, collected at disease progression, from a patient treated with ibrutinib. These receptors all stem from a human donor with chronic lymphocytic leukemia. Each CDR3 is given with its conserved first and last residue. A D gene is named only where the DNA matches it firmly. Clone size appears in some rows only: once, few, many, or a class for an expanded clone.

d_call: .
j_call: TRBJ2-4
clone_size: .
v_call: TRBV11-2
cdr3_nt: TGTGCCAGCAGCTTAGTTCGGGGAGCCCTAGCCAAAAACATTCAGTACTTC
cdr3_aa: CASSLVRGALAKNIQYF

d_call: TRBD1
j_call: TRBJ2-1
clone_size: .
v_call: TRBV5-1
cdr3_nt: TGCGCCAGCAGCGCCACCATCGGGACAGGGTACAATGAGCAGTTCTTC
cdr3_aa: CASSATIGTGYNEQFF

d_call: .
j_call: TRBJ2-3
clone_size: .
v_call: TRBV13
cdr3_nt: TGTGCCAGCAGCTCAACCGGGACGGGCACAGATACGCAGTATTTT
cdr3_aa: CASSSTGTGTDTQYF

d_call: .
j_call: TRBJ1-2
clone_size: .
v_call: TRBV2
cdr3_nt: TGTGCCAGCAGTGAACAGGGGTTGGTTGTTTATGGCTACACCTTC
cdr3_aa: CASSEQGLVVYGYTF

d_call: .
j_call: TRBJ1-2
clone_size: .
v_call: TRBV11-2
cdr3_nt: TGTGCCAGCGGCCCGGGAAATATTCGGTATGGCTACACCTTC
cdr3_aa: CASGPGNIRYGYTF

d_call: TRBD1
j_call: TRBJ1-1
clone_size: .
v_call: TRBV7-9
cdr3_nt: TGTGCCAGCAGCCCGAGGACAGGGGCCATCGTTGAAGCTTTCTTT
cdr3_aa: CASSPRTGAIVEAFF

d_call: .
j_call: TRBJ1-1
clone_size: once
v_call: TRBV29-1
cdr3_nt: TGCAGCGTTGAGGTGAGGGGTGCGAACACTGAAGCTTTCTTT
cdr3_aa: CSVEVRGANTEAFF

d_call: TRBD1
j_call: TRBJ1-2
clone_size: .
v_call: TRBV29-1
cdr3_nt: TGCAGCGCGTTGAGTGACAGGGGACTCTACTATGGCTACACCTTC
cdr3_aa: CSALSDRGLYYGYTF

d_call: .
j_call: TRBJ1-2
clone_size: .
v_call: TRBV19
cdr3_nt: TGTGCCAGTAGCATAGAGGAGGCAGGTGGCTATGGCTACACCTTC
cdr3_aa: CASSIEEAGGYGYTF

d_call: TRBD1
j_call: TRBJ2-7
clone_size: .
v_call: TRBV4-1
cdr3_nt: TGCGCCAGCAGCCGCTTTTCCGGGACAGGGAATTCCGAGCAGTACTTC
cdr3_aa: CASSRFSGTGNSEQYF

d_call: .
j_call: TRBJ1-6
clone_size: .
v_call: TRBV19
cdr3_nt: TGTGCCAGTAGTATCCAGGGCAATTCACCCCTCCACTTT
cdr3_aa: CASSIQGNSPLHF

d_call: .
j_call: TRBJ2-6
clone_size: .
v_call: TRBV29-1
cdr3_nt: TGCAGCGTATCGCGTGGGGCGTGGGGGGCCAACGTCCTGACTTTC
cdr3_aa: CSVSRGAWGANVLTF

d_call: .
j_call: TRBJ2-2
clone_size: few
v_call: TRBV5-1
cdr3_nt: TGCGCCAGCAGCCCGGACATTCGGGGCGGGGAGCTGTTTTTT
cdr3_aa: CASSPDIRGGELFF

d_call: .
j_call: TRBJ2-4
clone_size: many
v_call: TRBV5-6
cdr3_nt: TGTGCCAGCTCCATCCTGGGTACCAAAAACATTCAGTACTTC
cdr3_aa: CASSILGTKNIQYF

d_call: .
j_call: TRBJ2-7
clone_size: .
v_call: TRBV5-6
cdr3_nt: TGTGCCAGCAGCTTTGGGGTCGAGCAGTACTTC
cdr3_aa: CASSFGVEQYF

d_call: .
j_call: TRBJ2-1
clone_size: .
v_call: TRBV5-1
cdr3_nt: TGCGCCAGCAGCTTTAGCGGAGCGGGCAGATCCTACAATGAGCAGTTCTTC
cdr3_aa: CASSFSGAGRSYNEQFF

d_call: TRBD2
j_call: TRBJ2-1
clone_size: .
v_call: TRBV18
cdr3_nt: TGTGCCAGCTCACCCTACACCGCGACGGTAGCGGGAGACAATGAGCAGTTCTTC
cdr3_aa: CASSPYTATVAGDNEQFF

d_call: TRBD1
j_call: TRBJ1-1
clone_size: .
v_call: TRBV7-9
cdr3_nt: TGTGCCAGCAGCCCGACAGGGGCGAACACTGAAGCTTTCTTT
cdr3_aa: CASSPTGANTEAFF

d_call: .
j_call: TRBJ2-4
clone_size: .
v_call: TRBV2
cdr3_nt: TGTGCCAGCAGTGAAGGGGTTGGAAACATTCAGTACTTC
cdr3_aa: CASSEGVGNIQYF

d_call: TRBD1
j_call: TRBJ1-2
clone_size: few
v_call: TRBV2
cdr3_nt: TGTGCCAGCACCCTACCACGGGACAGGGGGCAGATTGGCTACACCTTC
cdr3_aa: CASTLPRDRGQIGYTF

d_call: .
j_call: TRBJ2-7
clone_size: .
v_call: TRBV5-4
cdr3_nt: TGTGCCAGCAGCTTGGCGAGGGGACACGAGCAGTACTTC
cdr3_aa: CASSLARGHEQYF

d_call: .
j_call: TRBJ2-3
clone_size: .
v_call: TRBV6-1
cdr3_nt: TGTGCCAGCAGTGCGGGAGCTAGCGGCACAGATACGCAGTATTTT
cdr3_aa: CASSAGASGTDTQYF

d_call: .
j_call: TRBJ1-2
clone_size: .
v_call: TRBV4-3
cdr3_nt: TGCGCCAGCAGCCAAGAAGGAGGTGGGGGTGGAGGCTACACCTTC
cdr3_aa: CASSQEGGGGGGYTF

d_call: .
j_call: TRBJ2-4
clone_size: .
v_call: TRBV7-2
cdr3_nt: TGTGCCAGCAGCCCACTGACAGGGAGGCACATTCAGTACTTC
cdr3_aa: CASSPLTGRHIQYF

d_call: TRBD1
j_call: TRBJ2-1
clone_size: once
v_call: TRBV4-1
cdr3_nt: TGCGCCAGCAGCCAAGTGGCCGCCAGGGGGCTTTACAATGAGCAGTTCTTC
cdr3_aa: CASSQVAARGLYNEQFF

d_call: TRBD1
j_call: TRBJ2-7
clone_size: .
v_call: TRBV5-1
cdr3_nt: TGCGCCAGCAGCACGAGGGGACAGGGTCCTTACGAGCAGTACTTC
cdr3_aa: CASSTRGQGPYEQYF

d_call: TRBD2
j_call: TRBJ2-3
clone_size: .
v_call: TRBV7-6
cdr3_nt: TGTGCCAGCAGCTTAGTTACTAGCGGGATCACAGATACGCAGTATTTT
cdr3_aa: CASSLVTSGITDTQYF

d_call: TRBD1
j_call: TRBJ1-4
clone_size: few
v_call: TRBV6-6
cdr3_nt: TGTGCCAGCGGATTAGACAGGGCAAGTGAAAAACTGTTTTTT
cdr3_aa: CASGLDRASEKLFF

d_call: TRBD1
j_call: TRBJ2-3
clone_size: .
v_call: TRBV7-9
cdr3_nt: TGTGCCAGCAGCTTTAGACAGGGTGGCACAGATACGCAGTATTTT
cdr3_aa: CASSFRQGGTDTQYF

d_call: TRBD1
j_call: TRBJ1-1
clone_size: .
v_call: TRBV4-2
cdr3_nt: TGTGCCAGCAGACGGGAGACAGGGGGATTTAATGAAGCTTTCTTT
cdr3_aa: CASRRETGGFNEAFF

d_call: .
j_call: TRBJ1-2
clone_size: .
v_call: TRBV5-1
cdr3_nt: TGCGCCAGCAGCCCCGATGAAGGGCAGCCAGACACCTTC
cdr3_aa: CASSPDEGQPDTF

d_call: TRBD1
j_call: TRBJ1-1
clone_size: .
v_call: TRBV5-1
cdr3_nt: TGCGCCAGCAGCCTCAGGACAGGGGAGAACACTGAAGCTTTCTTT
cdr3_aa: CASSLRTGENTEAFF

d_call: .
j_call: TRBJ2-7
clone_size: few
v_call: TRBV6-5
cdr3_nt: TGTGCCAGCAGTTACTCGTATCCCAACTACGAGCAGTACTTC
cdr3_aa: CASSYSYPNYEQYF

d_call: .
j_call: TRBJ2-7
clone_size: .
v_call: TRBV4-1
cdr3_nt: TGCGCCAGCAGCCAAGATCTTGGCGTTTCGGAGCAGTACTTC
cdr3_aa: CASSQDLGVSEQYF

d_call: .
j_call: TRBJ2-7
clone_size: .
v_call: TRBV29-1
cdr3_nt: TGCAGCGTTGTAGTGGGGTTTAGGGAGCAGTACTTC
cdr3_aa: CSVVVGFREQYF

d_call: .
j_call: TRBJ1-6
clone_size: .
v_call: TRBV7-9
cdr3_nt: TGTGCCAGCAGCCGTTCGAGTGGTCTTGGGAATTCACCCCTCCACTTT
cdr3_aa: CASSRSSGLGNSPLHF

d_call: TRBD1
j_call: TRBJ1-1
clone_size: .
v_call: TRBV4-1
cdr3_nt: TGCGCCAGCAGCCAACGAAACCGGGACAGCGGACAAGCTTTCTTT
cdr3_aa: CASSQRNRDSGQAFF

d_call: .
j_call: TRBJ1-1
clone_size: .
v_call: TRBV11-2
cdr3_nt: TGTGCCAGCAGCCTCTTGAACACTGAAGCTTTCTTT
cdr3_aa: CASSLLNTEAFF

d_call: TRBD1
j_call: TRBJ1-5
clone_size: .
v_call: TRBV23-1
cdr3_nt: TGCGCCAGCAGTCAACCGGACAGGGGGCTACGGCCCCAGCATTTT
cdr3_aa: CASSQPDRGLRPQHF

d_call: .
j_call: TRBJ2-7
clone_size: .
v_call: TRBV23-1
cdr3_nt: TGCGCCAGCAGTAACTCAGGGGCCTACGAGCAGTACTTC
cdr3_aa: CASSNSGAYEQYF

d_call: .
j_call: TRBJ2-5
clone_size: once
v_call: TRBV7-3
cdr3_nt: TGTGCCAGCAGCTTCGGCGGATGGAGGGTTCGACAAGAGACCCAGTACTTC
cdr3_aa: CASSFGGWRVRQETQYF

d_call: TRBD2
j_call: TRBJ2-3
clone_size: .
v_call: TRBV29-1
cdr3_nt: TGCAGCGTGGGGACTAGCGGGAGATGGGATACGCAGTATTTT
cdr3_aa: CSVGTSGRWDTQYF

d_call: .
j_call: TRBJ1-2
clone_size: .
v_call: TRBV15
cdr3_nt: TGTGCCACCAGACCAGACAGGAGGCAATTCTACACCTTC
cdr3_aa: CATRPDRRQFYTF

d_call: .
j_call: TRBJ2-7
clone_size: few
v_call: TRBV4-1
cdr3_nt: TGCGCCAGCACCGTCACTAACGGGGGCTACGAGCAGTACTTC
cdr3_aa: CASTVTNGGYEQYF

d_call: .
j_call: TRBJ1-1
clone_size: .
v_call: TRBV19
cdr3_nt: TGTGCCAGTAACCTATTGGGGGGCAGCCGATTGAACACTGAAGCTTTCTTT
cdr3_aa: CASNLLGGSRLNTEAFF

d_call: .
j_call: TRBJ2-1
clone_size: once
v_call: TRBV9
cdr3_nt: TGTGCCAGCAGCGTAGACGGGGGGACATACAATGAGCAGTTCTTC
cdr3_aa: CASSVDGGTYNEQFF

d_call: TRBD1
j_call: TRBJ2-6
clone_size: .
v_call: TRBV29-1
cdr3_nt: TGCAGCGTTGAAGATCGAGGGACAGGGCGCTCTGGGGCCAACGTCCTGACTTTC
cdr3_aa: CSVEDRGTGRSGANVLTF

d_call: TRBD2
j_call: TRBJ2-7
clone_size: .
v_call: TRBV7-6
cdr3_nt: TGTGCCAGCAGCTTAGGCGGTAGCGGGATATACGAGCAGTACTTC
cdr3_aa: CASSLGGSGIYEQYF

d_call: .
j_call: TRBJ1-2
clone_size: .
v_call: TRBV7-2
cdr3_nt: TGTGCCAGCAGCTTACACGACACCTCCTTCTATGGCTACACCTTC
cdr3_aa: CASSLHDTSFYGYTF

d_call: TRBD1
j_call: TRBJ2-7
clone_size: .
v_call: TRBV28
cdr3_nt: TGTGCCAGCAGCTGGGACAGCTTCGAGCAGTACTTC
cdr3_aa: CASSWDSFEQYF

d_call: .
j_call: TRBJ1-2
clone_size: .
v_call: TRBV4-2
cdr3_nt: TGTGCCAGCAGCCGAGATGGCAACCAGGGGACCGACTATGGCTACACCTTC
cdr3_aa: CASSRDGNQGTDYGYTF

d_call: TRBD1
j_call: TRBJ2-7
clone_size: .
v_call: TRBV5-1
cdr3_nt: TGCGCCAGCAGTCCTACAGGGGGCTTGCTCTACGAGCAGTACTTC
cdr3_aa: CASSPTGGLLYEQYF